The present T cell receptor beta chain was sequenced within a study of T cell repertoires in cytomegalovirus infection. Looking at the study overall: Matching HLA type and CMV infection were both indicated by public TCR beta signatures.

This clonotype was seen ten or more times. The antigen remains undetermined. Trimming removed 4 bases at V and 1 base at J, with 23 bases between. CDR3 size: 19 residues. Germline V CDR1 and CDR2: SGHTA, FQGTGA. A single record per CDR3 protein comes from TCRdb applying MiXCR to the reads. The sample contains approximately 750,000 distinct CDR3 sequences, roughly 35% of which appear only once. Findings and caveats of the study: The study found HLA-C-restricted CMV-specific TCR beta clonotypes dominating the ex vivo response. Using cumulative public TCR beta family frequency, the authors identified those who carried CMV together with the relevant HLA.

V gene TRBV7-3 combines with J gene TRBJ1-5; D gene uncertain. The TCR comes from a human donor in good health (CMV status not recorded). Some clones in this sample may be carry-over from other donors' samples. Sequencing input: PBMCs. The DNA for the CDR3 is TGTGCCAGCAGCTACCCGGGGAGGACCCGCTCGGGGAGCAATCAGCCCCAGCATTTT. Protein product: CASSYPGRTRSGSNQPQHF.